This record covers a single T cell receptor beta chain. The protocol was immunoSEQ multiplex PCR, while the TCRdb copy is restricted to in-frame clones and leaves out a portion. The table shows 110,000 to 150,000 clones, with about 94% occurring only once. This specimen belongs to a study of cytomegalovirus exposure and HLA in healthy donors. The sample consisted of PBMCs. The source of this sequence is a man aged 18 to 30 in good health and CMV-seropositive.

The CDR3 protein is CASRLTGYQETQYF. The CDR3 nucleotides are TGTGCCAGCAGGTTAACAGGATACCAAGAGACCCAGTACTTC. This chain uses TRBV28 with TRBJ2-5, with D perhaps TRBD1 (5 bases). Per the germline V gene, CDR1 is MDHEN and CDR2 is SYDVKM. V shed 6 bases and J shed 0 bases, with 11 bases lying between them. This CDR3 has 14 amino acids.